The next 32 T cell receptor beta chains were all read from a single sample in a study of post-analysis software for immune sequencing data. The TCR beta cDNA libraries carried unique molecular identifiers. TCRdb processed the PCR reads anew with MiXCR; each CDR3 protein has one entry. Of 180,000 or so distinct CDR3 sequences in the sample, over 25% are singletons; the top ten hold approximately 3.6%. Their specific antigens are unknown. Study-level points and caveats: Patients used several TRBV segments, including TRBV5-6, TRBV5-1 and TRBV20-1, more often than controls.

Sequencing used blood. These receptors were obtained from a girl aged 2-17 years with multiple sclerosis.

This clonotype has a single count. Just one base apart from a much larger clone, this may be a read error. The gene calls are TRBV9 and TRBJ2-3; D possibly uses TRBD1 or TRBD2 (6 bases each). The CDR3 is made up of 16 amino acids. The germline V gene has CDR1 SGDLS and CDR2 YYNGEE. CDR3 coding DNA: TGTGCCGGCAGCGTGGCTTCGGGGGCTAGCACAGATACGCAGTATTTT. Its translation is CAGSVASGASTDTQYF.

The sample holds many counts of this clonotype. The chain links TRBV6-5 to TRBJ2-3; no definite D call. This CDR3 region has 11 residues. The V end lost 6 bases, the J end lost 4 bases, and 5 bases lay between the germline ends. Germline V gives CDR1 MNHEY, CDR2 SVGAGI. The CDR3 spells CASSLADTQYF. CDR3 bases: TGTGCCAGCAGCTTAGCAGATACGCAGTATTTT.

The chain carries TRBV20-1 and TRBJ2-5; D not certain. The V and J ends lost 4 bases and 8 bases respectively, with 23 bases between them. Germline V gives CDR1 DFQATT, CDR2 SNEGSKA (reference sequence). This CDR3 is built from 15 residues. As DNA, the CDR3 is TGCAGTGCTAAGTTCCTCGACCTTCGAGAAGGAACCCAGTACTTC. This encodes CSAKFLDLREGTQYF.

This clonotype has a count of ten or more. This chain joins TRBV5-1 and TRBJ2-7; TRBD1 agrees at 9 bases. Trimming removed 0 bases from V and 4 bases from J; junction bases left unmatched: 2. Germline V lookup: CDR1 SGHRS, CDR2 YFSETQ. There are 14 residues in the CDR3. Here the CDR3 DNA reads TGCGCCAGCAGCTTGGTGGGACAGGGATACGAGCAGTACTTC. As protein: CASSLVGQGYEQYF.

The chain is built from TRBV30 and TRBJ1-1, with D uncertain. CDR3 size: 12 residues. Germline CDR1 GTSNPN, CDR2 SVGIG (reference sequence). The V gene lost 8 bases and the J gene lost 4 bases, with 14 bases spanning the gap. CDR3 region: CAREAPGTEAFF. DNA for the CDR3: TGTGCCCGGGAGGCCCCGGGCACTGAAGCTTTCTTT.

This clonotype was seen many times. The gene calls are TRBV9 and TRBJ2-1; 14 positions agree with TRBD2. The J segment lost 9 bases and the V segment lost 2 bases, leaving 4 bases of the junction unmatched. Germline V gene data show CDR1 as SGDLS and CDR2 as YYNGEE. The CDR3 loop spans 15 amino acids. DNA for the CDR3: TGTGCCAGCAGCGTGGGGACTAGCGGGAGCGGTGAGCAGTTCTTC. It translates to CASSVGTSGSGEQFF.

This clonotype was observed a few times. The chain carries TRBV18 and TRBJ1-5; D uncertain. The germline V gene has CDR1 KGHSH and CDR2 LQKENI. Trimming removed 1 base from V and 2 bases from J, with 15 bases in between. The CDR3 is 17 residues long. CDR3 nucleotide sequence: TGTGCCAGCTCACCACAGAGGCAGGAAATGGGCAATCAGCCCCAGCATTTT. Translating gives CASSPQRQEMGNQPQHF.

This chain connects TRBV14 to TRBJ2-1; 7 bases are shared with TRBD1. Per germline, CDR1 SGHDN and CDR2 FVKESK. With V trimmed by 6 bases and J by 2 bases, 4 bases remained unmatched. This CDR3 comprises 14 residues. In nucleotides, the CDR3 is TGTGCCAGCAGGAAAACAGGGGCCTACAATGAGCAGTTCTTC. Protein sequence: CASRKTGAYNEQFF.

V usage is TRBV18 and J usage is TRBJ2-4; 9 bases are shared with TRBD1. Matching the DNA end better, TRBJ2-5 makes the J call doubtful. The CDR3 covers 15 residues. CDR1 and CDR2 from the germline V gene are KGHSH and LQKENI. The chain's CDR3 is CASSQPGQGGETQYF. The CDR3 DNA reads as TGTGCCAGCTCCCAACCGGGACAGGGAGGAGAGACCCAGTACTTC.

The chain joins TRBV5-1 to TRBJ2-1, with D perhaps matching TRBD2 (5 bases). Germline CDR1 is SGHRS and CDR2 is YFSETQ. Trimming left V 0 bases short and J 3 bases short, with 7 bases between. The CDR3 is 14 residues long. The CDR3 spells CASSLGELYNEQFF. The CDR3 DNA sequence: TGCGCCAGCAGCTTGGGGGAGCTCTACAATGAGCAGTTCTTC.

This clonotype was seen many times. The gene calls are TRBV9 and TRBJ2-7; weak D call: TRBD2 (5 bases). Germline-derived CDR1 and CDR2 are SGDLS and YYNGEE. CDR3 length: 14 amino acids. V shed 0 bases and J shed 6 bases, with 13 bases lying between them. CDR3 region: CASSVEDWVGEQYF. CDR3 coding DNA: TGTGCCAGCAGCGTAGAGGACTGGGTGGGCGAGCAGTACTTC.

This clonotype has at least ten counts. This chain links TRBV5-4 with TRBJ2-1; D possibly corresponds to TRBD1 (5 bases). The CDR3 has 14 residues. Per the germline V gene, CDR1 is SGHNT and CDR2 is YYREEE (reference sequence). V lost 3 bases and J lost 4, with 11 bases in between. The CDR3 DNA sequence: TGTGCCAGCAGCTCGCAAGGGGAATACAATGAGCAGTTCTTC. Translation: CASSSQGEYNEQFF.

About this clonotype itself: Being one base from a much bigger clone, this may be a read error. The genes are TRBV20-1 and TRBJ2-5; tentative D call: TRBD2 (6 bases). TRBJ2-7 matches the DNA end more closely, so the J call is doubtful. Germline CDR1 is DFQATT and CDR2 is SNEGSKA (reference sequence). CDR3 length equals 13 residues. The CDR3, as DNA: TGCAGTGCTAGAATTCCGGGGACTTACGAGCAGTACTTC. As protein: CSARIPGTYEQYF.

The V and J genes are TRBV24-1 and TRBJ2-2, with D possibly being TRBD1 (6 bases). This CDR3 is 16 amino acids long. Looked up from germline, CDR1 is KGHDR and CDR2 is SFDVKD. With 2 bases removed from V and 0 bases from J, the gap between germline ends came to 9 bases. The CDR3 DNA reads TGTGCCACCAGTGATTCCCGGACAGCGAACACCGGGGAGCTGTTTTTT. The encoded protein is CATSDSRTANTGELFF.

This clonotype has at least ten counts. V usage is TRBV7-9 and J usage is TRBJ2-1; TRBD2 agrees at 10 bases. Trimming at V came to 0 bases and at J to 6 bases, leaving 5 bases not matched to a gene. This CDR3 is built from 16 residues. CDR1 is SEHNR and CDR2 is FQNEAQ in the germline V gene (reference sequence). In nucleotides, the CDR3 is TGTGCCAGCAGCTTAGCTAGCGGGAGGATAGTCAATGAGCAGTTCTTC. Protein sequence: CASSLASGRIVNEQFF.

About this clonotype itself: It may be a read error: a sequence one base away is much more abundant. V is TRBV20-1 and J is TRBJ2-4; 7 nucleotides align to TRBD1. The end of the DNA is better explained by TRBJ2-7, so the J call may be wrong. Germline values: CDR1 DFQATT, CDR2 SNEGSKA (reference sequence). The CDR3 runs to 13 residues. CDR3 sequence (DNA): TGCAGTACTAGGGTAACAGGGGCTTACGAGCAGTACTTC. Amino acids: CSTRVTGAYEQYF.

This clonotype was seen a handful of times. This rearrangement joins TRBV5-1 to TRBJ1-6; a weak D match, TRBD1 (5 bases). Trimming left V 4 bases short and J 8 bases short, with 13 bases between. The germline gives CDR1 SGHRS, CDR2 YFSETQ. The CDR3 sequence is 14 residues long. CDR3 protein: CASSPGPVDSPLHF. CDR3 nucleotide sequence: TGCGCCAGCAGCCCGGGACCGGTTGATTCACCCCTCCACTTT.

This chain joins TRBV5-1 and TRBJ1-2; TRBD1 aligns across 10 bases. This CDR3 contains 15 residues. After removal of 0 bases from V and 7 bases from J, the junction contained 6 bases not matched to a gene. Germline loops: CDR1 SGHRS, CDR2 YFSETQ. CDR3 sequence: CASSLVGTGDSGYTF. CDR3 in DNA: TGCGCCAGCAGCTTGGTAGGGACAGGGGACTCTGGCTACACCTTC.

This clonotype has ten or more counts. The rearrangement joins TRBV7-9 to TRBJ2-1; TRBD2 matches at 7 bases. This CDR3 contains 16 residues. In germline, CDR1 is SEHNR, CDR2 FQNEAQ (reference sequence). Trimming cost V 1 base and J 9 bases; bases outside gene matches: 12. CDR3 in amino acids: CASSLVGLPGKGEQFF. The DNA for the CDR3 is TGTGCCAGCAGCTTAGTGGGACTACCCGGGAAGGGTGAGCAGTTCTTC.

In this sample, this clonotype turned up a few times. The chain carries TRBV20-1 and TRBJ2-7, with a tentative D call TRBD2 (5 bases). Trimming took off 0 bases at V and 6 bases at J, with 15 bases between the two ends. The germline CDR1 and CDR2 sequences are DFQATT and SNEGSKA (reference sequence). The CDR3 spans 14 residues. CDR3 in amino acids: CSARDRLAHPEQYF. The CDR3 bases are TGCAGTGCTAGAGATCGTCTAGCCCATCCCGAGCAGTACTTC.

This chain uses TRBV20-1 with TRBJ2-5; weak D call: TRBD2 (7 bases). Germline CDR1 DFQATT, CDR2 SNEGSKA (reference sequence). The germline V and J ends were trimmed by 3 bases and 3 bases, with 14 bases remaining between them. The CDR3 length is 14 residues. The CDR3 nucleotides read TGCAGTGCTAGTTCGGGGGCGGGAGAAGAGACCCAGTACTTC. Protein product: CSASSGAGEETQYF.

This clonotype was counted between two and nine times. DNA for the CDR3: TGCAGTGCCCGACAGGGCTTAATCAATGAGCAGTACTTC. Encoded protein: CSARQGLINEQYF. The V and J genes are TRBV20-1 and TRBJ2-5; 7 bases agree with TRBD1. V was clipped by 6 bases and J by 11 bases; unmatched bases: 15. The CDR3 has 13 amino acids. Germline CDR1 reads DFQATT; CDR2 reads SNEGSKA (reference sequence).

A note on this clonotype: This could be a read error, since a much larger clone is one nucleotide away. The chain uses TRBV28 and TRBJ2-6; D gene uncertain. The CDR3 covers 13 residues. Germline values: CDR1 MDHEN, CDR2 SYDVKM. Trimming removed 7 bases at V and 0 bases at J, with 4 bases between. As DNA, the CDR3 is TGTGCCAGCACGTCCTCTGGGGCCAACGTCCTGACTTTC. Protein sequence: CASTSSGANVLTF.

This clonotype showed up just a few times. V and J are TRBV12-3 or TRBV12-4 and TRBJ2-1, with 11 bases aligning to TRBD1. The CDR3 is 19 residues long. J was trimmed by 3 bases and V by 6 bases; bases with no gene match: 16. This CDR3 is CASSPLGQGDYYHYNEQFF. CDR3 nucleotide sequence: TGTGCCAGCAGCCCCTTGGGACAGGGGGACTACTACCACTACAATGAGCAGTTCTTC.

The chain has TRBV7-9 and TRBJ2-1; 9 nucleotides agree with TRBD2. The CDR3 totals 19 residues. Germline trimming cut 5 bases from V and 4 bases from J; bases unmatched to any gene: 18. Germline V lookup: CDR1 SEHNR, CDR2 FQNEAQ (reference sequence). The CDR3 spells CASSQKKLIAGVGYNEQFF. In DNA form, the CDR3 reads TGTGCCAGCAGCCAAAAAAAGTTAATAGCGGGAGTCGGGTACAATGAGCAGTTCTTC.

V gene TRBV10-3 combines with J gene TRBJ1-2; weak D call: TRBD1 (6 bases). With 5 bases removed from V and 14 bases from J, the gap between germline ends came to 18 bases. The CDR3 consists of 12 residues. Germline V lookup: CDR1 ENHRY, CDR2 SYGVKD. The CDR3 loop is CAISQRDKGRTF. In DNA form, the CDR3 reads TGTGCCATCAGTCAACGGGACAAGGGCAGGACCTTC.

The J gene is TRBJ1-6, the V gene TRBV5-1; 7 nucleotides match TRBD1. Unmatched junction bases numbered 6, after V lost 4 bases and J lost 2 bases. The germline V gene encodes CDR1 SGHRS and CDR2 YFSETQ. The length of the CDR3 is 16 residues. The CDR3 here is CASSTGDSPYNSPLHF. As DNA, the CDR3 is TGCGCCAGCAGCACAGGGGACAGCCCCTATAATTCACCCCTCCACTTT.

The rearrangement uses TRBV5-8 and TRBJ1-5; 7 bases match TRBD1. The V gene's germline CDR1 is SGHTS and CDR2 YDEGEE. Losses at the gene ends were 4 bases for V and 5 bases for J; bases not matched to a gene: 9. The CDR3 sequence is 15 residues long. CDR3 residues: CASSLKEGADQPQHF. The DNA of the CDR3 is TGTGCCAGCAGCCTCAAGGAGGGGGCTGATCAGCCCCAGCATTTT.

Turning to this clonotype: The junction shows a germline mismatch at one end, possibly a read error. V gene TRBV4-1 combines with J gene TRBJ1-5, with TRBD1 as a possible D gene (5 bases). This CDR3 region has 17 residues. CDR1 and CDR2 from the germline V gene are MGHRA and YSYEKL. The CDR3: CANSQVEWAGSNQPQHF. The CDR3 DNA reads TGCGCCAACAGCCAAGTTGAGTGGGCAGGGAGCAATCAGCCCCAGCATTTT.

This clonotype has ten or more counts. The CDR3 DNA reads as TGCAGTGCTAGAAGGGACACCTACGAGCAGTACTTC. Translated: CSARRDTYEQYF. The V call is TRBV20-1, the J call TRBJ2-7; D is possibly TRBD1 (6 bases). Trimming pared 2 bases from V and 2 bases from J, leaving 7 bases between. This CDR3 is built from 12 residues. The germline V gene encodes CDR1 DFQATT and CDR2 SNEGSKA (reference sequence).

This clonotype was detected a few times. The rearrangement links TRBV5-1 to TRBJ1-5; the match to TRBD1 covers 10 bases. The CDR3 is made up of 14 amino acids. V was clipped by 4 bases and J by 6 bases; unmatched bases: 4. CDR1 and CDR2 (germline): SGHRS, YFSETQ. The CDR3 here is CASSTGQGGQPQHF. CDR3 nucleotides: TGCGCCAGCAGCACAGGACAGGGGGGTCAGCCCCAGCATTTT.

The chain recombines TRBV7-8 with TRBJ2-1, with 8 bases identical to TRBD2. Unmatched junction bases numbered 8, after V lost 4 bases and J lost 6 bases. The CDR3 covers 15 residues. CDR1 SGHVS and CDR2 FQNEAQ come from the germline V gene. CDR3 DNA: TGTGCCAGCAGCTCCCCGGGACTAGGTTCCAATGAGCAGTTCTTC. It is translated as CASSSPGLGSNEQFF.